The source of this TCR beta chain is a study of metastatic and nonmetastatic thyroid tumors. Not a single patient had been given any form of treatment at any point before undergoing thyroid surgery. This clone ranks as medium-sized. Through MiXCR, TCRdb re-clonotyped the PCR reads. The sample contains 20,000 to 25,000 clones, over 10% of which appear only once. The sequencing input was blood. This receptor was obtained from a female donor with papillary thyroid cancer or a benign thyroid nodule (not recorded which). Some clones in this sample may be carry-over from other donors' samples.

The CDR3 protein is CASSSPTAYGYTF. In DNA, the CDR3 is TGTGCCAGCAGTTCCCCGACAGCCTATGGCTACACCTTC. The chain uses TRBV6-1 and TRBJ1-2, with D maybe TRBD1 (5 bases). Per germline, CDR1 MNHNS and CDR2 SASEGT. Trimming left V 5 bases short and J 4 bases short, with 11 bases between. This CDR3 has 13 residues.